This entry describes one T cell receptor beta chain. Its specificity is not known. The CDR3 is made up of 15 amino acids. The germline gives CDR1 SGHRS, CDR2 YFSETQ. This sample was taken from a study of monozygotic twins with inflammatory bowel disease. Findings and limits, study-wide: IBD patients share fewer clonotypes with other people than healthy twins do, especially with disease activity.

Each UMI harboured a 6-nucleotide sample barcode and was appended via template switching. Using the 5' RACE reads, TCRdb records one entry per CDR3 protein without DNA. The listing records fewer than 350,000 distinct CDR3 sequences. Blood was drawn at 2.5 ml per donor. The chain is built from TRBV5-1 and TRBJ2-2; checking the TCRdb D call of TRBD1 is not possible without DNA. The clonotype was recovered from a human donor with ulcerative colitis or Crohn's disease, or a healthy co-twin of an affected twin (not recorded which). The sample taken for sequencing was blood. The CDR3 protein is CASSFWDRGTGELFF.